The 8 T cell receptor beta chains reported below all come from one sample, sequenced in a study of long-term antiretroviral therapy in people with HIV. Sequencing used immunoSEQ v3.0 at survey level. Method: immunoSEQ multiplex PCR; TCRdb's copy keeps in-frame clones and lacks some. Of roughly 23,000 clones listed, roughly 80% are singletons. The source material was unsorted PBMCs, sampled roughly 5.9 years after starting antiretroviral therapy. These TCRs come from a man aged 25-40 years with HIV.

This sequence joins TRBV20-1 and TRBJ2-5; D perhaps matches TRBD2 (5 bases). The V end lost 4 bases, the J end lost 5 bases, and 8 bases lay between the germline ends. This CDR3 has 11 amino acids. Germline-derived CDR1 and CDR2 are DFQATT and SNEGSKA (reference sequence). The CDR3 loop reads CSATPGETQYF. CDR3 nucleotide sequence: TGCAGTGCTACCCCGGGGGAGACCCAGTACTTC.

This sequence joins TRBV27 and TRBJ2-3; 8 bases are shared with TRBD1. Germline values: CDR1 MNHEY, CDR2 SMNVEV (reference sequence). V shed 6 bases, J shed 4 bases, and the junction held 9 bases outside the gene matches. The CDR3 length is 15 residues. The CDR3 coding sequence is TGTGCCAGCAGCTCGGGACAGGCGAACCCAGATACGCAGTATTTT. Protein sequence: CASSSGQANPDTQYF.

The chain joins TRBV10-3 to TRBJ2-1; D not resolved. Germline-derived CDR1 and CDR2 are ENHRY and SYGVKD. The CDR3 sequence is 13 residues long. Trimming cost V 0 bases and J 6 bases, with 6 bases left between them. CDR3 residues: CAISESGSNEQFF. In DNA form, the CDR3 reads TGTGCCATCAGTGAGTCGGGAAGCAATGAGCAGTTCTTC.

This chain connects TRBV25-1 to TRBJ2-7, with a possible D match to TRBD1 (7 bases). The V gene's germline CDR1 is MGHDK and CDR2 SYGVNS. V gave up 3 bases and J gave up 2 bases, with 14 bases separating them. CDR3 size: 15 residues. CDR3 sequence: CASSDSQGGAYEQYF. The CDR3 DNA is TGTGCCAGCAGTGATTCTCAGGGGGGCGCCTACGAGCAGTACTTC.

J is TRBJ2-1 and V is TRBV30; TRBD2 aligns across 7 bases. Trimming took 8 bases from V and 6 from J; bases not matched to a gene: 10. The CDR3 covers 13 residues. Germline V CDR1 and CDR2: GTSNPN, SVGIG (reference sequence). Written as DNA, the CDR3 is TGTGCCGGTACTAAGCGGGGCTTCAATGAGCAGTTCTTC. This gives the protein CAGTKRGFNEQFF.

This sequence joins TRBV5-1 and TRBJ2-3; 9 positions match TRBD1. The CDR3 consists of 14 residues. Looked up from germline, CDR1 is SGHRS and CDR2 is YFSETQ. The J segment lost 4 bases and the V segment lost 5 bases, leaving 5 bases of the junction unmatched. The CDR3 reads CASRPQGAADTQYF. As DNA, the CDR3 is TGCGCCAGCAGACCACAGGGGGCCGCAGATACGCAGTATTTT.

This rearrangement joins TRBV18 to TRBJ2-7; weak D call: TRBD1 (6 bases). V lost 4 bases, J lost 3 bases, and 13 bases lay in between. Germline CDR1 is KGHSH and CDR2 is LQKENI. This CDR3 has 14 residues. CDR3 nucleotides: TGTGCCAGCTCACGGGACATCCGAAACTACGAGCAGTACTTC. Translation gives CASSRDIRNYEQYF.

This clone showed up just once. The rearrangement joins TRBV28 to TRBJ2-5, with TRBD2 matching 12 bases. The CDR3 runs to 14 residues. CDR1 MDHEN and CDR2 SYDVKM come from the germline V gene. V lost 5 bases and J lost 5; bases outside the gene matches: 3. CDR3 sequence: CASSRTSGVETQYF. The CDR3 region has the DNA TGTGCCAGCAGTAGGACTAGCGGGGTGGAGACCCAGTACTTC.